The entry that follows covers one TCR beta chain sequence. Its specificity is unknown. The authors reverse transcribed all of the isolated RNA, so sequencing captured expressed TCRB transcripts. The assay was immunoSEQ multiplex PCR, and TCRdb's table has in-frame clones only and misses some. The repertoire holds around 300,000 clones, around 15% seen once, with more than 6.5% in the top ten. This sample was included in a study of beta chain features in type 1 diabetes. Study-wide results and caveats: Whether HLA type affects TCRB rearrangement stayed undetermined in the present work.

Naive, central memory, regulatory and stem cell-like memory cells within the CD4+ compartment were sorted using CD45RO/CCR7/CD25/CD127/CD95/CD27. Each sorted population was over 95% pure. The receptor was derived from a young man in good health. The sequencing input was central memory CD4+ T cells from blood.

The CDR3 coding sequence is TGCGCCAGCAGCGTGGGGCATACAGGGGAGCTGTTTTTT. This gives the protein CASSVGHTGELFF. The V and J genes are TRBV5-1 and TRBJ2-2, with D possibly TRBD1 on 5 matching bases. This CDR3 has 13 residues. V lost 4 bases and J lost 8, with 12 bases in between. Looked up from germline, CDR1 is SGHRS and CDR2 is YFSETQ.